Here is one T cell receptor beta chain with its context. What it recognizes is unknown. The sample originates from a study of OX40 agonist ivuxolimab in advanced cancers. Study-wide results and caveats: Expanded clones were, on average, more numerous among CD8+ T cells than CD4+.

Sequencing was performed with immunoSEQ multiplex PCR; in TCRdb, only in-frame clones are kept and a portion is missing. This table holds tens of thousands of clones, 86% found once. Enrollment shut out patients with autoimmune disease history or systemic immunosuppression. This specimen consisted of CD4+ or CD8+ T cells sorted from blood, obtained in a trial of the OX40 agonist ivuxolimab. This TCR derives from an adult with an advanced solid tumor such as melanoma, head and neck, liver or kidney cancer.

In nucleotides, the CDR3 is TGTGCCTGGAGCCCCGGTCAGGGCTACGAGCAGTACTTC. This encodes CAWSPGQGYEQYF. This rearrangement joins TRBV30 to TRBJ2-7; D may be TRBD1 (5 bases). CDR1 is GTSNPN, CDR2 SVGIG, per germline (reference sequence). V lost 3 bases to trimming and J lost 3 bases, with 12 bases between them. The CDR3 spans 13 residues.